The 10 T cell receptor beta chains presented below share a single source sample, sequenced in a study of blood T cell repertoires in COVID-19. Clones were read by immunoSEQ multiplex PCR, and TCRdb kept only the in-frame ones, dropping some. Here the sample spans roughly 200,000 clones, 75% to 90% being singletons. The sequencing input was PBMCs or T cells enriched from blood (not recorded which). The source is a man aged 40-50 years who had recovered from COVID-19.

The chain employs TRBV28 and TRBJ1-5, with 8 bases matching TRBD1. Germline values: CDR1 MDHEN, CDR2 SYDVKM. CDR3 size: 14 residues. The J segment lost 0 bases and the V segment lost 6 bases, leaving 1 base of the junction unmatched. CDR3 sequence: CASRDRASNQPQHF. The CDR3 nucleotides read TGTGCCAGCAGGGACAGGGCTAGCAATCAGCCCCAGCATTTT.

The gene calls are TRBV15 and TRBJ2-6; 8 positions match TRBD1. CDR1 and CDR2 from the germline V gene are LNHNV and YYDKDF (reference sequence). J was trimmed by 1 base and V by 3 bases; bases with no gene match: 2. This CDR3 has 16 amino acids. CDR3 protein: CATSSGQGSGANVLTF. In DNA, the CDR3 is TGTGCCACCAGCAGCGGACAGGGATCTGGGGCCAACGTCCTGACTTTC. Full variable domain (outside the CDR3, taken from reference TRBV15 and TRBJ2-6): DAMVIQNPRYQVTQFGKPVTLSCSQTLNHNVMYWYQQKSSQAPKLLFHYYDKDFNNEADTPDNFQSRRPNTSFCFLDIRSPGLGDTAMYLCATSSGQGSGANVLTFGAGSRLTVL.

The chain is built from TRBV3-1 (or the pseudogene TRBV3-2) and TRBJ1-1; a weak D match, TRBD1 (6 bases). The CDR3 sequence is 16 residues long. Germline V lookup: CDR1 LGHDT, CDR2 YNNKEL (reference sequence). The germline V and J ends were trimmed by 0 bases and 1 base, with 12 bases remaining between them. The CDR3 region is CASSQEQGSWNTEAFF. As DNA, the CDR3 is TGTGCCAGCAGCCAAGAACAGGGATCTTGGAACACTGAAGCTTTCTTT.

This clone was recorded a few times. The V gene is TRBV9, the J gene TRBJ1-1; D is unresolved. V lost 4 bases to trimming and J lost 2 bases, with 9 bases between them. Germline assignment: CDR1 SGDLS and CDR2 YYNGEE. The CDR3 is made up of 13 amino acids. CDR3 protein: CASSSTPNTEAFF. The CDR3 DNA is TGTGCCAGCAGCTCCACACCTAACACTGAAGCTTTCTTT.

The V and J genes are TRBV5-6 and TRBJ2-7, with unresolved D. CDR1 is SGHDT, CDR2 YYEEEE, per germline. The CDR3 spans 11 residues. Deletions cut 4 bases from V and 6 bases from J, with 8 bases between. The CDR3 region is CASSLYPEQYF. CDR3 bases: TGTGCCAGCAGCCTGTATCCCGAGCAGTACTTC.

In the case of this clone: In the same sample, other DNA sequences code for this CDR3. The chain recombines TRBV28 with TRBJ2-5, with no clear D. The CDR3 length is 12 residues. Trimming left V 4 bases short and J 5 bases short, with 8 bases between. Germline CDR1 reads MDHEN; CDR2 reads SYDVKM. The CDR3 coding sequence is TGTGCCAGCAGTTCAGTGCGGGAGACCCAGTACTTC. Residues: CASSSVRETQYF.

The CDR3 nucleotides are TGTGCCAGTAGTAACCCCCCGCGAGAACTTTGGACTGAAGCTTTCTTT. Protein sequence: CASSNPPRELWTEAFF. The chain is built from TRBV19 and TRBJ1-1, with D uncertain. Trimming removed 4 bases from V and 5 bases from J, with 20 bases in between. In germline, CDR1 is LNHDA, CDR2 SQIVND (reference sequence). The CDR3 covers 16 residues.

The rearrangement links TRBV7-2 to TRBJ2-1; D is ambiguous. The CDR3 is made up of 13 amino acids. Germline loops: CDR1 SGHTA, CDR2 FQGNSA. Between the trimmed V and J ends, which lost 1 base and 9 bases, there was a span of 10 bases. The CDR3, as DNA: TGTGCCAGCAGCTTAGAGAGGCGGCGTGAGCAGTTCTTC. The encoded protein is CASSLERRREQFF.

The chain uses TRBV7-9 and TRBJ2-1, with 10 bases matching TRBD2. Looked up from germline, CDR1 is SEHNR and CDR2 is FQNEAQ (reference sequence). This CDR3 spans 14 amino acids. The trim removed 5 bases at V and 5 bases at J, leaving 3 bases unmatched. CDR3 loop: CASSQTSGNNEQFF. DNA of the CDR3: TGTGCCAGCAGCCAAACTAGCGGGAACAATGAGCAGTTCTTC.

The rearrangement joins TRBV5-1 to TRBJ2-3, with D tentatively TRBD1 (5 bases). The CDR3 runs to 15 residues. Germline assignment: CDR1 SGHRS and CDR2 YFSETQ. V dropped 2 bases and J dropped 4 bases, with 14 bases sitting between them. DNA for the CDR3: TGCGCCAGCAGCTTCCTGGGGCATGGGGCAGATACGCAGTATTTT. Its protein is CASSFLGHGADTQYF.